This T cell receptor beta chain was obtained from a study of blood T cell repertoires in COVID-19. Across the whole study: Samples came from the United States, Italy and Spain, spanning acute and convalescent COVID-19. In each case, the material was cDNA or gDNA derived from T cells, B-cell-depleted T cells, or PBMCs.

As handled by the study authors: It was from reference gene primer amplification that nucleated cell counts were estimated. Here immunoSEQ multiplex PCR was the method, and the copy in TCRdb shows in-frame clones only, minus some. The D gene and trimming were derived from the DNA, and the V and J assignments and clone size from that table. The sample shows roughly 99,000 clones, 70% to 90% of them seen only once. This CDR3 comprises 16 residues. From germline, CDR1 is SGHAT and CDR2 FQDESV (reference sequence). V gave up 4 bases and J gave up 5 bases; unmatched junction bases: 7. This clone showed up just once.

Material: peripheral blood. This receptor was taken from a man between 35 and 55 years old with active or convalescent COVID-19. This chain connects TRBV11-1 to TRBJ2-3, with 12 bases lining up with TRBD2. The CDR3 region has the DNA TGTGCCAGCAGCTCGCTAGCGGGAGGGCCTATAGATACGCAGTATTTT. It specifies CASSSLAGGPIDTQYF.